The present TCR beta chain was sequenced within a study of OX40 agonist ivuxolimab in advanced cancers. A note on the overall study: Ivuxolimab was an agonistic, fully human IgG2 monoclonal antibody directed against OX40 (CD134), a costimulatory receptor. Intravenous ivuxolimab was administered to patients every 2 weeks at six dose levels: 0.01, 0.1, 0.3, 1.5, 3 and 10 mg/kg. Of the roughly 50 dose-escalation patients, hepatocellular carcinoma was present in 19, melanoma in around 15, renal cell carcinoma in 9 and head and neck cancer in 9. In the dose-escalation cohort, approximately 80% of patients were male, and the mean age was around 60 years with a range of roughly 23 to 79. Prior anti-PD-1, anti-PD-L1 or anti-CTLA-4 therapy was permitted, and approximately 39% of dose-escalation patients had received checkpoint inhibitors. Partial responses occurred in three dose-escalation patients: two with cutaneous melanoma and one with hepatocellular carcinoma. The purpose of peripheral TCRbeta sequencing was to test whether ivuxolimab changed TCR sequence diversity and led to clonal T-cell expansion. The paper reports the monotherapy dose-escalation portion (N of about 50 patients) of the phase I ivuxolimab trial. General findings and caveats noted by the study authors: On average, CD8+ T cells showed more expanded clones than CD4+ T cells after ivuxolimab. At doses from 0.1 to 3.0 mg/kg, clonal expansion was seen in both CD4+ and CD8+ blood T cells between baseline and week 6. In partial responders in the 0.1-3.0 mg/kg groups, normalized peripheral clonal expansion was found to be among the lowest, especially among CD8+ T cells. Low levels of normalized T-cell clonal expansion were also seen in some patients who did not respond. Antigen specificity was not determined for the clonally expanded peripheral T cells.

Details on this clone: It lacks a known antigen. No much larger clone is present one base from it, and per-base qualities are unavailable.

Genomic DNA was extracted from sorted cells for sequencing of the TCRbeta CDR3 region. The immunoSEQ Assay was used to sequence the TCRbeta CDR3 regions. The source is immuneACCESS, and TCRdb retained only in-frame sequences with V and J called. Part of the clones is not carried over; for the studies checked, unresolved V genes explain less than half of this, and the remainder is unexplained. The sample table records roughly 49,000 clones; about 86% of these occur just once. The ten largest account for approximately 5.8% of the sample. V is pared back by 4 bases and J by 4 bases, with 8 bases lying between the germline termini. CDR1 and CDR2 (SEHNR, FQNEAQ) derive from the germline V gene (reference sequence). From the cysteine through the phenylalanine, the CDR3 covers 13 amino acids. The DNA shown is the 39-base CDR3, in frame from base 1. Patients with a history of autoimmune disease or receiving systemic immunosuppression were excluded from the trial. In every dose cohort, peripheral blood was drawn for TCR sequencing at baseline, cycle 4 day 1, and cycle 7 day 1. The samples were taken from a phase I, first-in-human, multicenter, open-label dose-escalation trial of ivuxolimab. Adults with locally advanced or metastatic melanoma, renal cell, hepatocellular, or head and neck squamous cell carcinoma were enrolled in the trial. CD4+ and CD8+ T cells were sorted separately from peripheral blood before TCR sequencing.

This chain joins TRBV7-9 to TRBJ1-3, with the identity of the D gene unclear. Sequenced here: CD4+ or CD8+ T cells sorted from blood, sampled in a trial of the OX40 agonist ivuxolimab. The receptor was isolated from an adult with an advanced solid tumor such as melanoma, head and neck, liver or kidney cancer. The sequenced DNA: TGTGCCAGCAGCTCCCCGGACGGAAACACCATATATTTT. Its protein product is CASSSPDGNTIYF.